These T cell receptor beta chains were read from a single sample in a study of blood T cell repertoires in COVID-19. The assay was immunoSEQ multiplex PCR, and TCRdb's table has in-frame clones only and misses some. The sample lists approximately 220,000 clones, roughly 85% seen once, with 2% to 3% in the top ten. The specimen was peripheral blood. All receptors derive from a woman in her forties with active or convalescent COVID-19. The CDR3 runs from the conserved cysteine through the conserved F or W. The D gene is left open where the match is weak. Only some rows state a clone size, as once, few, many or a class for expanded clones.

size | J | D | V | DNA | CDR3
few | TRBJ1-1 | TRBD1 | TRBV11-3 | TGTGCCAGCAGCCTTCGGACAGGGAACACTGAAGCTTTCTTT | CASSLRTGNTEAFF
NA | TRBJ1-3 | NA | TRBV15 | TGTGCCACCAGCCAAGGGGCCAGGGCTGGAAACACCATATATTTT | CATSQGARAGNTIYF
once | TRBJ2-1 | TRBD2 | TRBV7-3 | TGTGCCAGCAGCTTAACCGGACTAGCGGGAGCTGAGCAGTTCTTC | CASSLTGLAGAEQFF
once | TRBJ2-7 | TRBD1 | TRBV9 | TGTGCCAGCAGCCCCACCGGGACAGGGTCGGCCTACGAGCAGTACTTC | CASSPTGTGSAYEQYF
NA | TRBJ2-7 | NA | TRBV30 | TGTGCCTGGAGGACACCTTCGGTCTACGAGCAGTACTTC | CAWRTPSVYEQYF
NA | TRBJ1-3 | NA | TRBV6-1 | TGTGCCAGCAGTGAATGGAGAAGCTCTGGAAACACCATATATTTT | CASSEWRSSGNTIYF
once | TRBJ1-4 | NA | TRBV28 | TGTGCCAGCAGTTCCCAGGGGCATGGTAATGAAAAACTGTTTTTT | CASSSQGHGNEKLFF
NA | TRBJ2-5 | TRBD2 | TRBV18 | TGTGCCAGCTCACAAAGACTAGCGGGGACACAAGAGACCCAGTACTTC | CASSQRLAGTQETQYF
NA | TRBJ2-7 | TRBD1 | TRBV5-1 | TGCGCCAGCAGCGACGACAGGGACTACGAGCAGTACTTC | CASSDDRDYEQYF
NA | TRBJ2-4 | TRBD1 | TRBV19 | TGTGCCAGTAGTCCCGGGACAGGTCCTCTTTTCATTCAGTACTTC | CASSPGTGPLFIQYF
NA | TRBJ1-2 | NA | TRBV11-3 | TGTGCCAGCAGCTTAGCCAGTAACTATGGCTACACCTTC | CASSLASNYGYTF
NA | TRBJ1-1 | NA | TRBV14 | TGTGCCAGCAGCCAGGATCTCAGGTACACTGAAGCTTTCTTT | CASSQDLRYTEAFF
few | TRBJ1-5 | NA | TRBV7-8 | TGTGCCAGCAGCTTAGTACGGGGTCAGCCCCAGCATTTT | CASSLVRGQPQHF
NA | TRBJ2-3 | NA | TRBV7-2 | TGTGCCAGCAGCTTAGGGGTCGGGTCGGCTACGCAGTATTTT | CASSLGVGSATQYF
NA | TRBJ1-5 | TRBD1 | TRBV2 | TGTGCCAGCATCGCCGGACAGGGACGTAATCAGCCCCAGCATTTT | CASIAGQGRNQPQHF
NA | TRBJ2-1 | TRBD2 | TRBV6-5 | TGTGCCAGCAGTCCGGGACTAGCGGGGGTCTATGAGCAGTTCTTC | CASSPGLAGVYEQFF
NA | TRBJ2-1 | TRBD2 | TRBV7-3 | TGTGCCAGCAGCCACGGGGGGAGCTCCTACAATGAGCAGTTCTTC | CASSHGGSSYNEQFF
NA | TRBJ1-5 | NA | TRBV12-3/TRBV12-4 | TGTGCCAGCAGTTACAGGGGCAATCAGCCCCAGCATTTT | CASSYRGNQPQHF
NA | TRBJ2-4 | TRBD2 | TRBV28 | TGTGCCAGCAGTTTGGGGGGGTATGAAGCCAAAAACATTCAGTACTTC | CASSLGGYEAKNIQYF
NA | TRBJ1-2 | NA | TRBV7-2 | TGTGCCAGCAGCTCCCAAGGAGGTTTCTATGGCTACACCTTC | CASSSQGGFYGYTF
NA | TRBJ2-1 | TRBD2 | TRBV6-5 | TGTGCCAGCAGTTCGGGACTAGCGGGACTCTACAATGAGCAGTTCTTC | CASSSGLAGLYNEQFF
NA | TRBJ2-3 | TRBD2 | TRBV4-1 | TGCGCCACTAGACTAGCGGGGACCACAGATACGCAGTATTTT | CATRLAGTTDTQYF
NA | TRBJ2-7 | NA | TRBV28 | TGTGCCAGCACCGCTCCGGGATTCCTATCCTACGAGCAGTACTTC | CASTAPGFLSYEQYF
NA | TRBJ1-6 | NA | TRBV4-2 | TGTGCCAGCAGCCAAGTCGGGAGGGGCAATTCACCCCTCCACTTT | CASSQVGRGNSPLHF
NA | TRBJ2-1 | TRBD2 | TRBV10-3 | TGTGCCATCGGCCGGACTAGCGGTTTCTATGAGCAGTTCTTC | CAIGRTSGFYEQFF
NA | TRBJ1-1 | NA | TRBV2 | TGTGCCAGCAGTCCCGGGGTTTCGAGGGCTTTCTTT | CASSPGVSRAFF
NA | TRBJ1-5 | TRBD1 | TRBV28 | TGTGCCAGCAGTTTATACGGACAGGGGGCCGATCAGCCCCAGCATTTT | CASSLYGQGADQPQHF
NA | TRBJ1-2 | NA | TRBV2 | TGTGCCAGCAGTGATGCCGGTGTGGATGGCTACACCTTC | CASSDAGVDGYTF